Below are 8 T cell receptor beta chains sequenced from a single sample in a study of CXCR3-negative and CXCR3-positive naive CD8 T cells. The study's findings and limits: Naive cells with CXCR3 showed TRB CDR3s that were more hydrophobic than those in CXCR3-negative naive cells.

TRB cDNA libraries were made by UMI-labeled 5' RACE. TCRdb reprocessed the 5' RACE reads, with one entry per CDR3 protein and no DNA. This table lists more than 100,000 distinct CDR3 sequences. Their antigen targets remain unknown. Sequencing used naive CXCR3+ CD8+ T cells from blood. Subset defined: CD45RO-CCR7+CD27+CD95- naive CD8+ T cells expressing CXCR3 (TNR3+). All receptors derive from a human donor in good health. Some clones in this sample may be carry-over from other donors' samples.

The CDR3 loop is CASSDGGANNEQFF. This chain joins TRBV6-4 and TRBJ2-1; TCRdb's D call, TRBD1, is unchecked because there is no DNA. The CDR3 extends over 14 amino acids. CDR1 is MRHNA and CDR2 is SNTAGT in the germline V gene.

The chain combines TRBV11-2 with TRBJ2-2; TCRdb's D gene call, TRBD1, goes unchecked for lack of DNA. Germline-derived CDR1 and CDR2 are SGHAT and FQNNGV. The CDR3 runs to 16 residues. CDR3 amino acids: CASSLGTGTNTGELFF.

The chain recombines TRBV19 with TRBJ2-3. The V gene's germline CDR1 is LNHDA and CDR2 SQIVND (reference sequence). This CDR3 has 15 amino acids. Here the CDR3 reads CASSIRGLNADTQYF.

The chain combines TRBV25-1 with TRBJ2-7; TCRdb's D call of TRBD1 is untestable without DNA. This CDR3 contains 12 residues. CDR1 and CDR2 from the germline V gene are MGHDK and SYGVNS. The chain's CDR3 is CASRTIGGEQYF.

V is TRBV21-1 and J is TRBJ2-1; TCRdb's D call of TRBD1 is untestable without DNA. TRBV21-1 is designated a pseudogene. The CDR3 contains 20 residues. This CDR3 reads CASSGQGVLGGSGSYNEQFF.

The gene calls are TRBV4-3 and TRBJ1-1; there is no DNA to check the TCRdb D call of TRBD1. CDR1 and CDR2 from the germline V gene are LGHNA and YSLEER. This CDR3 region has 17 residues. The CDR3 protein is CASSRDEGQRMNTEAFF.

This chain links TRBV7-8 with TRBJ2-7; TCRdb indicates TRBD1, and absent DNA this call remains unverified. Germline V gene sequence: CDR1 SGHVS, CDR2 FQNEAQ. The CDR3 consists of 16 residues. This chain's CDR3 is CASSLSTAGAVYEQYF.

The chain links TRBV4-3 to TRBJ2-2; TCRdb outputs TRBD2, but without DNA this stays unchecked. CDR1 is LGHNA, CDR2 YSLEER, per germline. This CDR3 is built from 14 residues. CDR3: CASRSSSGTGELFF.